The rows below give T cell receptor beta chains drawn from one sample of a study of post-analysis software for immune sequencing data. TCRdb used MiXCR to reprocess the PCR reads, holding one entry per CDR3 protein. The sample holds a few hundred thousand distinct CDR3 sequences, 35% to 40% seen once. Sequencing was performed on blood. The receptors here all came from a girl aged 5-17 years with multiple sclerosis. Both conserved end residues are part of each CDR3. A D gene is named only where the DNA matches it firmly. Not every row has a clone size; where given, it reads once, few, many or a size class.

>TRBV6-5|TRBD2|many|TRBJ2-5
CASSYPGRSGETQYF
TGTGCCAGCAGTTACCCCGGGAGGTCCGGGGAGACCCAGTACTTC
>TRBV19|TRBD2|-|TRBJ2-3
CASRLPGLASCTQYF
TGTGCCAGTAGATTGCCCGGACTAGCGAGTTGTACGCAGTATTTT
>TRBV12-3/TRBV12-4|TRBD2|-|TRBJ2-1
CASSRGGVYNEQFF
TGTGCCAGCTCTCGCGGGGGGGTTTACAATGAGCAGTTCTTC
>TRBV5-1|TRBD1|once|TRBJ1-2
CASSNGTGINYGYTF
TGCGCCAGCAGCAACGGGACAGGAATTAACTATGGCTACACCTTC
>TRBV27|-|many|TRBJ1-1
CASATHWNTEAFF
TGTGCCAGCGCTACCCACTGGAACACTGAAGCTTTCTTT
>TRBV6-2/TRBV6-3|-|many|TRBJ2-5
CASRLRALQETQYF
TGTGCCAGCAGACTCCGGGCCCTCCAAGAGACCCAGTACTTC
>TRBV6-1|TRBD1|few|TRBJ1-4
CASSEGGQGSKSNEKLFF
TGTGCCAGCAGTGAAGGGGGACAGGGCTCGAAGAGTAATGAAAAACTGTTTTTT
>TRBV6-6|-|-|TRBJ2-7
CASSYSKGGPGAGEQYF
TGTGCCAGCAGTTACTCGAAAGGGGGCCCCGGGGCGGGGGAGCAGTACTTC
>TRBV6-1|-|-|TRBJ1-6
CATTMAEDSPLHF
TGTGCCACGACAATGGCTGAGGATTCACCCCTCCACTTT
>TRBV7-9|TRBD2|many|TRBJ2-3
CASSLTTAGGTDTQYF
TGTGCCAGCAGCCTCACTACCGCGGGAGGCACAGATACGCAGTATTTT
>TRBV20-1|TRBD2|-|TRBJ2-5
CSARGGASGGRETQYF
TGCAGTGCTAGAGGGGGGGCTAGCGGGGGAAGAGAGACCCAGTACTTC
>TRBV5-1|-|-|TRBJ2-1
CASRNFSSYNEQFF
TGCGCCAGCAGGAATTTCAGCTCCTACAATGAGCAGTTCTTC
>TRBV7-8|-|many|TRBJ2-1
CASSLAGETYNEQFF
TGTGCCAGCAGCTTAGCGGGAGAGACCTACAATGAGCAGTTCTTC
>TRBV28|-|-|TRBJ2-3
CASSLGGGTDRQYF
TGTGCCAGCAGTTTAGGCGGGGGCACAGATAGGCAGTATTTT
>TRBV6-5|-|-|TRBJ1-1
CASTHRGVGTEAFF
TGTGCCAGCACTCATCGGGGGGTGGGCACTGAAGCTTTCTTT
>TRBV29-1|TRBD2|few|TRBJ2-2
CSVGLAGGNTGELFF
TGCAGCGTGGGACTAGCGGGGGGGAACACCGGGGAGCTGTTTTTT
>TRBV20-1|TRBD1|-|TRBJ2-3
CSARGVLTGGVTDTQYF
TGCAGTGCTAGAGGGGTACTGACAGGGGGCGTCACAGATACGCAGTATTTT
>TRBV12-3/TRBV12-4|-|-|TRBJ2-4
CASSSFQGSPLYF
TGTGCCAGCAGCTCGTTCCAGGGTTCACCCCTCTACTTC
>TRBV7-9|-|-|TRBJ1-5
CASSLVGGDSNQPQHF
TGTGCCAGCAGCTTAGTCGGCGGGGATAGCAATCAGCCCCAGCATTTT
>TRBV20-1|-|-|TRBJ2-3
CSARDPIGTDTQYF
TGCAGTGCTAGAGATCCGATTGGAACAGATACGCAGTATTTT
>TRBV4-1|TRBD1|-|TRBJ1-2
CASSPGDRKDYTF
TGCGCCAGCAGCCCAGGGGACAGGAAGGACTACACCTTC
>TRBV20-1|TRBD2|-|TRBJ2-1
CSARDGGENSYNEQFF
TGCAGTGCTAGAGATGGGGGGGAGAACTCCTACAATGAGCAGTTCTTC
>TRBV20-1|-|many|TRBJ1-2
CSARGEGYGYTF
TGCAGTGCTAGGGGGGAGGGTTATGGCTACACCTTC
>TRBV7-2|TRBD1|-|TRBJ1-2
CASSTAIPTGIYGYTF
TGTGCCAGCAGCACAGCAATACCGACAGGGATCTATGGCTACACCTTC
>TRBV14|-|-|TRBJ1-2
CASSQFPLGGCTF
TGTGCCAGCAGCCAATTTCCCCTGGGGGGCTGCACCTTC
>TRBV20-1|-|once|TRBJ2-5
CSARIPTRTVPETQYF
TGCAGTGCTAGGATTCCGACCCGGACAGTCCCAGAGACCCAGTACTTC
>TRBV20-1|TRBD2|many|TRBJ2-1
CSARARLEREGSYNEQFF
TGCAGTGCTAGAGCCCGACTTGAGCGGGAGGGGTCCTACAATGAGCAGTTCTTC
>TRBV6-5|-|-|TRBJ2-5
CASSYSPTETQYF
TGTGCCAGCAGTTACTCGCCCACTGAGACCCAGTACTTC
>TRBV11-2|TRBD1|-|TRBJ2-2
CASSLVGQGRRTGELFF
TGTGCCAGCAGCTTAGTGGGACAGGGTAGGCGGACCGGGGAGCTGTTTTTT
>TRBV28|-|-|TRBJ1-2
CASSSRDSANYGYTF
TGTGCCAGCAGTTCCCGCGATAGCGCTAACTATGGCTACACCTTC
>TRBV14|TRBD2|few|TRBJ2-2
CASSVRTSGTNTGELFF
TGTGCCAGCAGCGTGCGGACTAGCGGGACGAACACCGGGGAGCTGTTTTTT
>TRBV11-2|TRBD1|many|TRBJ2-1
CASSLYHRTGVYNEQFF
TGTGCCAGCAGCTTATATCACCGGACAGGGGTTTACAATGAGCAGTTCTTC
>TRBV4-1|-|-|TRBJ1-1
CASSQDVKGVTEAFF
TGCGCCAGCAGCCAAGATGTTAAAGGGGTAACTGAAGCTTTCTTT
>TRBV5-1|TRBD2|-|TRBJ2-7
CASSLASSGTSVADEQYF
TGCGCCAGCAGCTTGGCCTCCAGCGGGACTAGCGTTGCCGACGAGCAGTACTTC
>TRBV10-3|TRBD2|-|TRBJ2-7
CAISESLAGNYEQYF
TGTGCCATCAGTGAGTCCCTAGCGGGGAACTACGAGCAGTACTTC
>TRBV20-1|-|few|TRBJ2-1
CSARDPSVRAGEQFF
TGCAGTGCTAGAGATCCTAGCGTGAGGGCAGGGGAGCAGTTCTTC
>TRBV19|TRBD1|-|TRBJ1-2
CASIRTGANYGYTF
TGTGCCAGTATTCGGACAGGCGCTAACTATGGCTACACCTTC
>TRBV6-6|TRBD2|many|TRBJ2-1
CASSPPGTSGGYYNEQFF
TGTGCCAGCAGTCCGCCGGGGACTAGCGGGGGCTACTACAATGAGCAGTTCTTC
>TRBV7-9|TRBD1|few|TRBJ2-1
CASPMEGTGPYNEQFF
TGTGCCAGCCCCATGGAAGGGACAGGCCCATACAATGAGCAGTTCTTC
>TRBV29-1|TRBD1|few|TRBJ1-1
CSVEPARGGTEAFF
TGCAGCGTTGAACCTGCCAGGGGGGGAACTGAAGCTTTCTTT
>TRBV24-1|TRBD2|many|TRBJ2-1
CATSDPLAGGPSGYNEQFF
TGTGCCACCAGTGATCCCCTAGCGGGGGGGCCCAGTGGCTACAATGAGCAGTTCTTC
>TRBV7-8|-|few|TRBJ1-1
CASSLGDRGTEAFF
TGTGCCAGCAGCTTAGGTGATCGGGGCACTGAAGCTTTCTTT
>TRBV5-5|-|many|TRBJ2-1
CASSLGGTVSYNEQFF
TGTGCCAGCAGCTTGGGTGGGACGGTGTCCTACAATGAGCAGTTCTTC
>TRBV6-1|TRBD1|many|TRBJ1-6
CASSTTGGNSPLHF
TGTGCCAGCAGTACGACAGGGGGCAATTCACCCCTCCACTTT
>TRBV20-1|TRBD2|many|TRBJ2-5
CSAPPAGAPGETQYF
TGCAGTGCCCCACCTGCGGGAGCCCCGGGGGAGACCCAGTACTTC
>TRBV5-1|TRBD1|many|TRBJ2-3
CASSRIRDRDGTDTQYF
TGCGCCAGCAGCAGGATCCGGGACAGGGACGGGACAGATACGCAGTATTTT
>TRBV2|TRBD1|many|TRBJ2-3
CASSGTGALDTQYF
TGTGCCAGCAGTGGCACAGGGGCCTTAGATACGCAGTATTTT
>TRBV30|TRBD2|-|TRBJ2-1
CASGLAGEVEQFF
TGTGCCTCCGGACTAGCGGGGGAGGTTGAGCAGTTCTTC
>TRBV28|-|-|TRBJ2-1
CASSLNQEDEQFF
TGTGCCAGCAGTTTGAATCAAGAGGATGAGCAGTTCTTC
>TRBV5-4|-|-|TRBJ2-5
CASSLVGRPPGTQYF
TGTGCCAGCAGCTTGGTGGGGCGCCCCCCGGGGACCCAGTACTTC
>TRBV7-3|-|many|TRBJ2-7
CASSSPLGNEQYF
TGTGCCAGCAGCTCCCCTTTAGGGAACGAGCAGTACTTC
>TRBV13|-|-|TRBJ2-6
CASSSGQPDSGANVLTF
TGTGCCAGCAGCTCCGGACAGCCCGACTCTGGGGCCAACGTCCTGACTTTC
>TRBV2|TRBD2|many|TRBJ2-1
CASPLSGLAGGDEQFF
TGTGCCAGTCCGCTTAGTGGACTAGCGGGGGGCGATGAGCAGTTCTTC
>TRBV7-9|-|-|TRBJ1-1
CASSLIRGAGRTEAFF
TGTGCCAGCAGCTTAATCCGGGGCGCAGGTCGGACTGAAGCTTTCTTT
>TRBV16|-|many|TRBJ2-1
CASSPKYIANEQFF
TGTGCCAGCAGCCCGAAGTATATAGCGAATGAGCAGTTCTTC
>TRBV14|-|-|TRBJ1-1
CASSQNVIGNTEAFF
TGTGCCAGCAGCCAGAATGTAATCGGGAACACTGAAGCTTTCTTT
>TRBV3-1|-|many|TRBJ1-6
CASSQNRLLGSPLHF
TGTGCCAGCAGCCAAAATCGATTGCTGGGGTCACCCCTCCACTTT